Below are 20 T cell receptor beta chains sequenced from a single sample in a study of Ad26.COV2.S vaccination and SARS-CoV-2 variants. This table comes from immunoSEQ multiplex PCR, and its TCRdb copy is limited to in-frame clones, with some not included. The repertoire has 300,000 to 400,000 clones, about 90% of them found once; the top ten carry roughly 3.9%. This specimen was peripheral blood, taken after recovery from COVID-19. These receptors were collected from a human donor who had recovered from COVID-19.

This clone was found once. The chain recombines TRBV18 with TRBJ2-7; D is unresolved. The CDR3 spans 15 residues. V lost 2 bases and J 3 bases, leaving 14 bases between the germline ends. Germline-derived CDR1 and CDR2 are KGHSH and LQKENI. The CDR3 nucleotides read TGTGCCAGCTCACCAATTCCCCAGGCGGACTACGAGCAGTACTTC. Protein product: CASSPIPQADYEQYF.

The chain is built from TRBV5-1 and TRBJ2-1; D uncertain. Trimming left V 0 bases short and J 5 bases short, with 9 bases between. Germline V CDR1 and CDR2: SGHRS, YFSETQ. The CDR3 is 14 residues long. The chain's CDR3 is CASSLAAQNNEQFF. The CDR3 nucleotides are TGCGCCAGCAGCTTGGCCGCGCAGAACAATGAGCAGTTCTTC. Combining the CDR3 with reference TRBV5-1 and TRBJ2-1 gives the whole variable domain KAGVTQTPRYLIKTRGQQVTLSCSPISGHRSVSWYQQTPGQGLQFLFEYFSETQRNKGNFPGRFSGRQFSNSRSEMNVSTLELGDSALYLCASSLAAQNNEQFFGPGTRLTVL.

This clone was detected only a few times. CDR3 DNA: TGTGCCACCCAAGACAGGGCTGGAAACACCATATATTTT. Its protein is CATQDRAGNTIYF. The chain is built from TRBV6-5 and TRBJ1-3; TRBD1 aligns across 7 bases. The CDR3 sequence is 13 residues long. The germline CDR1 and CDR2 sequences are MNHEY and SVGAGI. The trim removed 10 bases at V and 2 bases at J, leaving 5 bases unmatched.

This sequence joins TRBV11-2 and TRBJ2-1; maybe TRBD2 (6 bases). Trimming removed 4 bases from V and 6 bases from J, with 16 bases in between. The CDR3 contains 15 residues. Germline CDR1 and CDR2: SGHAT and FQNNGV. CDR3 coding DNA: TGTGCCAGCAGCTCGCTTGGCGGGGTTATCAATGAGCAGTTCTTC. Translating it yields CASSSLGGVINEQFF.

V is TRBV5-3 and J is TRBJ2-5; 8 positions match TRBD1. TRBV5-3 is annotated as an ORF whose role is uncertain. The V and J ends lost 4 bases and 0 bases, in that order; junction bases with no gene match: 14. CDR3 length equals 18 residues. The CDR3 sequence is CARSHPVRDRRNQETQYF. Written as DNA, the CDR3 is TGTGCCAGAAGCCACCCTGTCCGGGACAGGAGAAACCAAGAGACCCAGTACTTC.

Here the CDR3 reads CASSVEGQRSTEAFF. The CDR3 coding sequence is TGTGCCAGCAGCGTAGAAGGGCAAAGGAGCACTGAAGCTTTCTTT. The chain combines TRBV9 with TRBJ1-1; no firm D call. The CDR3 runs to 15 residues. The germline V gene has CDR1 SGDLS and CDR2 YYNGEE. Trimming removed 0 bases from V and 4 bases from J, with 13 bases in between. Together with reference TRBV9 and TRBJ1-1, the CDR3 gives the full variable domain: DSGVTQTPKHLITATGQRVTLRCSPRSGDLSVYWYQQSLDQGLQFLIQYYNGEERAKGNILERFSAQQFPDLHSELNLSSLELGDSALYFCASSVEGQRSTEAFFGQGTRLTVV.

This clone was detected only a few times. The chain is built from TRBV2 and TRBJ1-1, with 7 bases fitting TRBD1. There are 13 residues in the CDR3. Trimming cost V 7 bases and J 1 base; bases outside gene matches: 3. Germline CDR1 reads SNHLY; CDR2 reads FYNNEI. CDR3 sequence (DNA): TGTGCCAGCAACCGGGACAGGAACACTGAAGCTTTCTTT. Its protein is CASNRDRNTEAFF.

This clone was seen only once. The chain recombines TRBV5-1 with TRBJ2-1, with TRBD2 matching over 10 bases. CDR1 SGHRS and CDR2 YFSETQ come from the germline V gene. With 3 bases clipped from V and 10 bases from J, the junction kept 10 bases outside the gene matches. This CDR3 has 15 amino acids. CDR3 sequence (DNA): TGCGCCAGCAGCTCCGGACTAGCGGCCTTGAAGGAGCAGTTCTTC. It encodes CASSSGLAALKEQFF.

As to this clone: This same CDR3 is encoded by further DNA sequences in the sample. This chain joins TRBV5-1 and TRBJ2-7; TRBD2 matches 9 bases. V trimming: 0 bases; J trimming: 4 bases; junction bases outside the gene matches: 5. CDR1 and CDR2 (germline): SGHRS, YFSETQ. The length of the CDR3 is 15 residues. The CDR3 reads CASSLGAGGRYEQYF. The CDR3 nucleotides are TGCGCCAGCAGCTTGGGCGCGGGGGGGAGGTACGAGCAGTACTTC.

The chain employs TRBV20-1 and TRBJ1-2; D remains ambiguous. The CDR3 is made up of 11 amino acids. The germline V gene has CDR1 DFQATT and CDR2 SNEGSKA (reference sequence). The germline V and J ends were trimmed by 4 bases and 4 bases, with 7 bases remaining between them. CDR3 DNA: TGCAGTGCTACAGACTCCTATGGCTACACCTTC. Its translation: CSATDSYGYTF.

The rearrangement uses TRBV5-1 and TRBJ2-7; no definite D call. CDR3 length equals 13 residues. V lost 2 bases and J lost 7, with 13 bases in between. Germline V CDR1 and CDR2: SGHRS, YFSETQ. The chain's CDR3 is CASSLRAGREQYF. CDR3 in DNA: TGCGCCAGCAGCTTAAGGGCAGGCAGGGAGCAGTACTTC.

V usage is TRBV2 and J usage is TRBJ2-3, with TRBD2 matching 14 bases. Trimming at V came to 6 bases and at J to 10 bases, leaving 9 bases not matched to a gene. Looked up from germline, CDR1 is SNHLY and CDR2 is FYNNEI. The CDR3 has 15 residues. The CDR3: CASRTSGGESGPQYF. The CDR3 nucleotides read TGTGCCAGCAGGACTAGCGGGGGGGAATCCGGGCCGCAGTATTTT.

The rearrangement joins TRBV5-1 to TRBJ2-3, with a tentative D call TRBD2 (5 bases). This CDR3 has 13 residues. The germline CDR1 and CDR2 sequences are SGHRS and YFSETQ. V lost 0 bases and J 4 bases, leaving 6 bases between the germline ends. Here the CDR3 DNA reads TGCGCCAGCAGCTTGGGAGGGCCAGATACGCAGTATTTT. Its translation: CASSLGGPDTQYF.

This clone was picked up one time. The chain is built from TRBV6-6 and TRBJ1-1, with D tentatively TRBD1 (6 bases). Germline assignment: CDR1 MNHNY and CDR2 SVGAGI (reference sequence). V was cut by 5 bases and J by 5 bases, with 9 bases left in between. This CDR3 is built from 12 residues. The CDR3 reads CASSGGRTEAFF. The CDR3 bases are TGTGCCAGCAGTGGGGGGCGGACTGAAGCTTTCTTT.

The chain carries TRBV19 and TRBJ2-7; 8 positions agree with TRBD2. Germline CDR1 is LNHDA and CDR2 is SQIVND (reference sequence). V was clipped by 7 bases and J by 4 bases; unmatched bases: 9. The CDR3 runs 14 residues. DNA of the CDR3: TGTGCCAGTAAACCAGCGGGGGTCTTGTACGAGCAGTACTTC. Protein sequence: CASKPAGVLYEQYF.

Points on this clone: Different DNA sequences within this sample yield the same CDR3. The chain links TRBV5-1 to TRBJ1-2; perhaps TRBD1 as D (6 bases). V gave up 0 bases and J gave up 5 bases, with 11 bases separating them. The CDR3 is 14 amino acids. In germline, CDR1 is SGHRS, CDR2 YFSETQ. This CDR3 is CASSLEGGPYGYTF. For the CDR3, the DNA is TGCGCCAGCAGCTTGGAAGGGGGGCCGTATGGCTACACCTTC.

V gene TRBV5-1 combines with J gene TRBJ2-2; 12 bases align to TRBD2. J was trimmed by 6 bases and V by 4 bases; bases with no gene match: 10. This CDR3 contains 17 residues. Germline V lookup: CDR1 SGHRS, CDR2 YFSETQ. CDR3 loop: CASSRLAGGLRAGELFF. The DNA of the CDR3 is TGCGCCAGCAGCCGTCTAGCGGGGGGGCTAAGGGCCGGGGAGCTGTTTTTT.

This clone was detected only once. This rearrangement joins TRBV7-9 to TRBJ1-1; no definite D call. The V gene lost 2 bases and the J gene lost 1 base, with 5 bases spanning the gap. The CDR3 covers 13 residues. Germline CDR1 and CDR2: SEHNR and FQNEAQ (reference sequence). The CDR3 DNA sequence: TGTGCCAGCAGCTTACAGCAGAACACTGAAGCTTTCTTT. Protein sequence: CASSLQQNTEAFF. Drawing the rest from reference TRBV7-9 and TRBJ1-1, the complete variable domain is DTGVSQNPRHKITKRGQNVTFRCDPISEHNRLYWYRQTLGQGPEFLTYFQNEAQLEKSRLLSDRFSAERPKGSFSTLEIQRTEQGDSAMYLCASSLQQNTEAFFGQGTRLTVV.

The rearrangement uses TRBV6-5 and TRBJ2-5; 8 bases line up with TRBD1. Trimming removed 5 bases from V and 5 bases from J; junction bases left unmatched: 7. The CDR3 extends over 14 amino acids. The germline gives CDR1 MNHEY, CDR2 SVGAGI. CDR3 in DNA: TGTGCCAGCAGTAACAGGGGGTTTGAGGAGACCCAGTACTTC. Translated: CASSNRGFEETQYF.

The chain links TRBV6-5 to TRBJ2-1, with 8 nucleotides matching TRBD2. Trimming removed 5 bases from V and 9 bases from J; junction bases left unmatched: 9. This CDR3 is 14 amino acids long. Germline CDR1 MNHEY, CDR2 SVGAGI. The CDR3 loop is CASSRGGRIGEQFF. Here the CDR3 DNA reads TGTGCCAGCAGTCGGGGGGGACGTATAGGTGAGCAGTTCTTC.